This T cell receptor (beta chain) is drawn from a study of T cell responses to AZD1222 COVID-19 vaccine. The J segment lost 0 bases and the V segment lost 2 bases, leaving 7 bases of the junction unmatched. This CDR3 is built from 17 residues. Germline CDR1 reads LNHDA; CDR2 reads SQIVND (reference sequence). Only in-frame clones appear in the TCRdb table, and some are missing; sequencing was by immunoSEQ multiplex PCR. The sample lists about 120,000 clones, roughly 90% occurring once. General study results and limits: Nearly half of spike-specific TCRs reportedly go after variant regions that carry no mutations.

Concerning this clone itself: As yet, its antigen is unknown.

This sequence joins TRBV19 and TRBJ2-1; 7 bases line up with TRBD1. This receptor was obtained from an adult who received the AZD1222 COVID-19 vaccine. The specimen was peripheral blood, collected 28 days after the second AZD1222 dose. The CDR3 loop reads CASSISGGGSSYNEQFF. In nucleotides, the CDR3 is TGTGCCAGTAGTATATCAGGGGGTGGGAGCTCCTACAATGAGCAGTTCTTC.